Reported below is one TCR beta chain. Its antigen is as yet unknown. This sample stems from a study of molecular identifiers for immune sequencing clone quantification. The study's findings and limits: Barcode collisions between identical TCR molecules could shrink estimates of highly expanded clone sizes.

TCRdb processed the PCR reads anew with MiXCR; each CDR3 protein has one entry. The table has about 640,000 distinct CDR3 sequences, nearly 20% seen once. The germline V gene encodes CDR1 SNHLY and CDR2 FYNNEI. Losses at the gene ends were 2 bases for V and 5 bases for J; bases not matched to a gene: 8. The CDR3 has 18 residues. The chain joins TRBV2 to TRBJ2-3, with 15 bases fitting TRBD2. The sequence was obtained from a human donor in good health. Some libraries in this study had Jurkat cell RNA spiked in. Sequencing input: naive CD8+ T cells from blood, with Jurkat cell RNA spiked in. Subset in this sample: FACS-sorted CD8+CD4-CCR7+CD45RA+ naive T cells. CDR3 region: CASSELRTSGGGEDTQYF. The CDR3 DNA reads TGTGCCAGCAGTGAACTACGGACTAGCGGGGGGGGGGAAGATACGCAGTATTTT.